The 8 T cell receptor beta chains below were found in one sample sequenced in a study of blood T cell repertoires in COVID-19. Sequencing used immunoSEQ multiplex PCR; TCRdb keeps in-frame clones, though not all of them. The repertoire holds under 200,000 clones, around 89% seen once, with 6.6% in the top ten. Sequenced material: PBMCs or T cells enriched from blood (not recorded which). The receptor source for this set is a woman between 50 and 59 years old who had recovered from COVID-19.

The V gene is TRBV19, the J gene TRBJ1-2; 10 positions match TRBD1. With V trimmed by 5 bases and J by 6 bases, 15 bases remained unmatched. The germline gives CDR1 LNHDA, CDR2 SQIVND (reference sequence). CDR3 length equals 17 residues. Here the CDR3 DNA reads TGTGCCAGTAGTTTCACCTGGACAGGGGGTGACTTGGATGGCTACACCTTC. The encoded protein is CASSFTWTGGDLDGYTF.

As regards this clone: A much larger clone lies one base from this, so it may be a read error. CDR3 in DNA: TGTGCCAGCAGCTTAGCCGGGGGTTCCTACGAGCAGTACTTC. This gives the protein CASSLAGGSYEQYF. J is TRBJ2-7 and V is TRBV7-8; TRBD2 is a possible D gene (6 bases). The germline V gene has CDR1 SGHVS and CDR2 FQNEAQ. The length of the CDR3 is 14 residues. The V end lost 0 bases, the J end lost 1 base, and 7 bases lay between the germline ends.

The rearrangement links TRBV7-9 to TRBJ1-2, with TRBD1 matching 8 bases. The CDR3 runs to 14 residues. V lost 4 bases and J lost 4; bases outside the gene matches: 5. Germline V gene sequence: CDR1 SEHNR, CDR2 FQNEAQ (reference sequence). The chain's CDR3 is CASSYGQGPYGYTF. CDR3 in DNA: TGTGCCAGCAGCTATGGACAGGGTCCCTATGGCTACACCTTC.

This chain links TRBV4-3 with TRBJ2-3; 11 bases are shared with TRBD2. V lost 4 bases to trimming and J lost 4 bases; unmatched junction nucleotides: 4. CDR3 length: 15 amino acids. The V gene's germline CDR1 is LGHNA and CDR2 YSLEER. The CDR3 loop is CASSRSGGEADTQYF. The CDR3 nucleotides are TGCGCCAGCAGCCGTAGCGGGGGGGAGGCAGATACGCAGTATTTT.

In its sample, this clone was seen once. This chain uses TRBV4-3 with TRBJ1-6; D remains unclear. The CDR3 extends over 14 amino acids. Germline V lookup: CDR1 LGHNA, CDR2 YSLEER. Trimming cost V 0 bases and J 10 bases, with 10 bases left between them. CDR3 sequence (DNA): TGCGCCAGCAGCCAAGATGGCTCTAGATCACCCCTCCACTTT. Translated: CASSQDGSRSPLHF.

The CDR3 loop is CASSTGQGAIYEQYF. CDR3 DNA sequence: TGTGCCAGTAGTACCGGACAGGGGGCTATCTACGAGCAGTACTTC. The chain couples TRBV19 to TRBJ2-7, with 11 bases that match TRBD1. J was trimmed by 3 bases and V by 4 bases; bases with no gene match: 5. The CDR3 is 15 amino acids. The germline V gene has CDR1 LNHDA and CDR2 SQIVND (reference sequence).

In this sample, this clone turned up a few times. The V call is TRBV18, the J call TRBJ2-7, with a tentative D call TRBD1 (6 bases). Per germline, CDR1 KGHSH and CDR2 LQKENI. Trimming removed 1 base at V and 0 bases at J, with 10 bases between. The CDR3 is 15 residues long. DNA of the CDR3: TGTGCCAGCTCACCACGGGCAGGGGACTCCTACGAGCAGTACTTC. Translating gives CASSPRAGDSYEQYF.

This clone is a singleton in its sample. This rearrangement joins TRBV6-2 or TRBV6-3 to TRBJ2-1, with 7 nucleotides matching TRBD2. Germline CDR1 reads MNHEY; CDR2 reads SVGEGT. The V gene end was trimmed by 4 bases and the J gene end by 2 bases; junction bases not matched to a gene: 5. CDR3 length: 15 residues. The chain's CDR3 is CASSWAGVPYNEQFF. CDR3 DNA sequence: TGTGCCAGCAGTTGGGCGGGGGTTCCCTACAATGAGCAGTTCTTC.